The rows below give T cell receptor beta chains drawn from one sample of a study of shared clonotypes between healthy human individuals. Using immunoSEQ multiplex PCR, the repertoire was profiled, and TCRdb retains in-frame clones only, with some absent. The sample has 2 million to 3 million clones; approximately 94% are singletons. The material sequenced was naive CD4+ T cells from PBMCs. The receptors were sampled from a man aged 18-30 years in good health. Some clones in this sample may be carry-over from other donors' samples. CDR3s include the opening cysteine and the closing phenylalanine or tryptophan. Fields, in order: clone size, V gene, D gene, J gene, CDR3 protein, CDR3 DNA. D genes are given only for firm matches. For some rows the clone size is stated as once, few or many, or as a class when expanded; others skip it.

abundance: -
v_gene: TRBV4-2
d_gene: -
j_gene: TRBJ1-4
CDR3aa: CASSRPEADNEKLFF
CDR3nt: TGTGCCAGCAGCCGCCCTGAGGCGGATAATGAAAAACTGTTTTTT

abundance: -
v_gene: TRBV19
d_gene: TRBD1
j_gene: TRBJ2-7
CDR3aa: CASSTRNTPDRGDEQYF
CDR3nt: TGTGCCAGTAGTACTAGGAATACCCCGGACAGGGGCGACGAGCAGTACTTC

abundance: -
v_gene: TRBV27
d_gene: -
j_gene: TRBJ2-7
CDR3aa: CASSFASPYEQYF
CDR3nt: TGTGCCAGCAGTTTCGCCTCCCCCTACGAGCAGTACTTC

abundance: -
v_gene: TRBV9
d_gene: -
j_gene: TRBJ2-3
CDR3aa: CASSVPRGNTDTQYF
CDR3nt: TGTGCCAGCAGCGTCCCGCGGGGCAACACAGATACGCAGTATTTT

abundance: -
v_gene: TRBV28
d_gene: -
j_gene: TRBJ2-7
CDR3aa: CASSLGGGESYEQYF
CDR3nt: TGTGCCAGCAGTTTAGGCGGCGGGGAGTCCTACGAGCAGTACTTC

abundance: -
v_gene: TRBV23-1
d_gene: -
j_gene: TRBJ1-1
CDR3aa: CASSQSSGTPVGCTEAFF
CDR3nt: TGCGCCAGCAGTCAATCGTCAGGCACCCCGGTTGGTTGCACTGAAGCTTTCTTT

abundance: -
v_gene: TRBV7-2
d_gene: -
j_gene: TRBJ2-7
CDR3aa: CASSLRLATSYEQYF
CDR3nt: TGTGCCAGCAGCCTCCGACTGGCGACTTCCTACGAGCAGTACTTC

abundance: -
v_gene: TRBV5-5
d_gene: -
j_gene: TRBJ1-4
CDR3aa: CASSPSPGGQTNEKLFF
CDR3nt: TGTGCCAGCAGCCCCAGCCCGGGGGGCCAAACTAATGAAAAACTGTTTTTT

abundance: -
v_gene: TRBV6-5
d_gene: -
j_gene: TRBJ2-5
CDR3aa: CASTKGGVRETQYF
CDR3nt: TGTGCCAGCACTAAGGGGGGGGTACGGGAGACCCAGTACTTC

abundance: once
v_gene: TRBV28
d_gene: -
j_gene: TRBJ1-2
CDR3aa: CATGKGPYGYTF
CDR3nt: TGTGCCACCGGGAAGGGCCCCTATGGCTACACCTTC

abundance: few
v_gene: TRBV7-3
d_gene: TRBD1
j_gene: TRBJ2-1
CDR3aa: CASSPGQSYNEQFF
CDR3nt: TGTGCCAGCAGCCCGGGACAGTCCTACAATGAGCAGTTCTTC

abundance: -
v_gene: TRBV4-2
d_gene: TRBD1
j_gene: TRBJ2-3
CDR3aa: CASSQDTGTDTTDTQYF
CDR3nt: TGTGCCAGCAGCCAGGATACAGGGACAGACACCACAGATACGCAGTATTTT

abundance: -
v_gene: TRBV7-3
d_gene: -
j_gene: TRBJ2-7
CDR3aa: CASSLGGGSYEQYF
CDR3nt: TGTGCCAGCAGCTTAGGAGGAGGAAGCTACGAGCAGTACTTC

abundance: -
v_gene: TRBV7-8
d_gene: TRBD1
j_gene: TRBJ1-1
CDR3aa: CASSLGRQGGTNTEAFF
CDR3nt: TGTGCCAGCAGCTTAGGGAGACAGGGGGGGACGAACACTGAAGCTTTCTTT

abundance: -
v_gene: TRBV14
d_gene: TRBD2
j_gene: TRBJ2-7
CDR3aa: CASSHLTSGKTKQYF
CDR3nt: TGTGCCAGCAGCCATCTGACTAGCGGGAAAACGAAGCAGTACTTC

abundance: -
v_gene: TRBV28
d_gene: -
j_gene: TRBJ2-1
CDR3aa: CASSSAGVSTYNEQFF
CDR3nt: TGTGCCAGCAGTTCTGCAGGGGTGTCCACATACAATGAGCAGTTCTTC

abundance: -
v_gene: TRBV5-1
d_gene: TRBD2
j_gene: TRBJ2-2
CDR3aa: CASSLLASGPNTGELFF
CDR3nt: TGCGCCAGCAGCTTGTTGGCTAGCGGCCCGAACACCGGGGAGCTGTTTTTT

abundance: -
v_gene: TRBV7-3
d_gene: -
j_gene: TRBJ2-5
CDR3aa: CASSLRGTGFQETQYF
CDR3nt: TGTGCCAGCAGCTTAAGGGGCACCGGGTTCCAAGAGACCCAGTACTTC

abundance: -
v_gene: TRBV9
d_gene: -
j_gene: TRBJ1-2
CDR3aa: CASSPDGQAGYTF
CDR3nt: TGTGCCAGCAGCCCGGACGGTCAAGCGGGCTACACCTTC

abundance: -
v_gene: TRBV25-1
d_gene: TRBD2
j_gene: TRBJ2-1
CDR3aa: CASKTSGSEKNNEQFF
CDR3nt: TGTGCCAGCAAGACTAGCGGGAGTGAAAAGAACAATGAGCAGTTCTTC

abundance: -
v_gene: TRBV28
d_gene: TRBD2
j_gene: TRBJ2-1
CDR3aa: CASISSGKKYYNEQFF
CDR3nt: TGTGCCAGCATAAGTAGCGGGAAGAAGTACTACAATGAGCAGTTCTTC

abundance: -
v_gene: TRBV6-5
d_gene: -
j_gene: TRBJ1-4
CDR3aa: CASRGREAREKLFF
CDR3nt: TGTGCCAGCAGGGGACGTGAGGCCCGTGAAAAACTGTTTTTT

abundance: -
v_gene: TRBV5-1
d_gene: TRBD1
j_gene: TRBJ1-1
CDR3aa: CASSLLGQENTEAFF
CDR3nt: TGCGCCAGCAGCTTGTTGGGACAGGAGAACACTGAAGCTTTCTTT

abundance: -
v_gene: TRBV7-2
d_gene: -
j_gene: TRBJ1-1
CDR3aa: CASSPHGGGTEAFF
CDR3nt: TGTGCCAGCAGCCCGCATGGGGGTGGCACTGAAGCTTTCTTT

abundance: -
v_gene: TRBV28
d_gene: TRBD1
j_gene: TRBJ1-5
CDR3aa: CASRSGTGGYQPQHF
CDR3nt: TGTGCCAGCAGATCCGGGACAGGGGGGTATCAGCCCCAGCATTTT

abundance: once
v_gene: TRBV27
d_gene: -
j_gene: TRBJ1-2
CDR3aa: CASSLSRADRNGYTF
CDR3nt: TGTGCCAGCAGTTTATCTCGGGCAGATCGCAATGGCTACACCTTC

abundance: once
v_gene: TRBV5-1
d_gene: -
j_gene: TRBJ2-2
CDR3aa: CASRQDGNTGELFF
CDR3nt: TGCGCCAGCAGGCAGGACGGGAACACCGGGGAGCTGTTTTTT

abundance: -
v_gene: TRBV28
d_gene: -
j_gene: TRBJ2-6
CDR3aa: CASSQGGPLSGANVLTF
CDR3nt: TGTGCCAGCAGCCAGGGGGGGCCCCTCTCTGGGGCCAACGTCCTGACTTTC

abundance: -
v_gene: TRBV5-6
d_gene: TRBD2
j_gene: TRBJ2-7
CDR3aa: CASSLPSGSYEQYF
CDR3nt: TGTGCCAGCAGCTTGCCTAGCGGGAGCTACGAGCAGTACTTC

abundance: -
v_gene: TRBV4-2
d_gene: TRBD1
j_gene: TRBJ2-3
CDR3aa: CASSPGQASTDTQYF
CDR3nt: TGTGCCAGCAGCCCGGGACAGGCTTCCACAGATACGCAGTATTTT

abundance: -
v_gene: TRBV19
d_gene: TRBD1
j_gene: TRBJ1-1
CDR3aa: CASSPRTGNTEAFF
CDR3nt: TGTGCCAGTAGTCCCCGGACAGGGAACACTGAAGCTTTCTTT

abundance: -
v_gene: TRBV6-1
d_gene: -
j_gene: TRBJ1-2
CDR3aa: CASSELGEPTNYGYTF
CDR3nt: TGTGCCAGCAGTGAATTAGGGGAACCTACGAACTATGGCTACACCTTC

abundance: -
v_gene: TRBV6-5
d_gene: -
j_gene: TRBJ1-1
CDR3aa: CASSAGQGAFF
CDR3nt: TGTGCCAGCAGTGCCGGGCAGGGCGCTTTCTTT